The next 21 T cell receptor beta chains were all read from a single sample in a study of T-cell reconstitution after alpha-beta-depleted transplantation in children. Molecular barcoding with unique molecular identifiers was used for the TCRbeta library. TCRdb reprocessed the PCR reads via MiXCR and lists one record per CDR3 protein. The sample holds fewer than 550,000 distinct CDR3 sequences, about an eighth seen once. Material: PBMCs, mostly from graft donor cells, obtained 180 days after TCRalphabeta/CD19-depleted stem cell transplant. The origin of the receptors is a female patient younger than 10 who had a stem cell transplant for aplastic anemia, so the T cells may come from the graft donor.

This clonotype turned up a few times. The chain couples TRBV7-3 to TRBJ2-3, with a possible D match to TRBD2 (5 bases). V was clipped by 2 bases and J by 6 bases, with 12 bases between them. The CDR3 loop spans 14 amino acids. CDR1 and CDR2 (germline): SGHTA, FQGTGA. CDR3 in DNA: TGTGCCAGCAGCTTATTCGCGGGTCCCGATACGCAGTATTTT. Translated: CASSLFAGPDTQYF.

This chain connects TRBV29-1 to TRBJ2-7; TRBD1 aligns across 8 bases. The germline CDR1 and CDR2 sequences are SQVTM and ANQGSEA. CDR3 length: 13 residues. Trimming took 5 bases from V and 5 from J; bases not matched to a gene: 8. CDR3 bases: TGCAGCGTTACGCAGGGGGCGACTAACGAGCAGTACGTC. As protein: CSVTQGATNEQYV.

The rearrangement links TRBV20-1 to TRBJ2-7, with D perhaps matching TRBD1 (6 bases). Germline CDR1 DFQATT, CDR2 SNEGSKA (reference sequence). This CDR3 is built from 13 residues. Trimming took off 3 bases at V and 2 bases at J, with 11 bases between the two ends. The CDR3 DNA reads TGCAGTGCTAGCCGGTCAGGGGCCTACGAGCAGTACGTC. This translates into CSASRSGAYEQYV.

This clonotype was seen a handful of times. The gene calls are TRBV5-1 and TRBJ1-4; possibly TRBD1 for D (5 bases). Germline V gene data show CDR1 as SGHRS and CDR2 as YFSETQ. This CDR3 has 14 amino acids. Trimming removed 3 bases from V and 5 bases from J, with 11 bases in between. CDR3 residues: CASSYGRTNEKLFF. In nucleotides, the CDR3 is TGCGCCAGCAGCTACGGCCGGACAAATGAAAAACTGTTTTTT.

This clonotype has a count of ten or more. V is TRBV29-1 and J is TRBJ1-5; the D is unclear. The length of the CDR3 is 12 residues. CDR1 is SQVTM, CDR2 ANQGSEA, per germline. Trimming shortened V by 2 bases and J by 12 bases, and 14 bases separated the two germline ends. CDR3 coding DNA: TGCAGCGTTGAAACAGCCCCTGAGGGCCAGCATTTT. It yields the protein CSVETAPEGQHF.

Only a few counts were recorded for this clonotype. The DNA for the CDR3 is TGTGCCAGCAGTTATTCGGACAGACCGGGATATGGCTACACCTTC. It encodes CASSYSDRPGYGYTF. This chain uses TRBV6-5 with TRBJ1-2; D is perhaps TRBD1 (6 bases). Per the germline V gene, CDR1 is MNHEY and CDR2 is SVGAGI. This CDR3 is built from 15 residues. The V gene lost 3 bases and the J gene lost 5 bases, with 16 bases spanning the gap.

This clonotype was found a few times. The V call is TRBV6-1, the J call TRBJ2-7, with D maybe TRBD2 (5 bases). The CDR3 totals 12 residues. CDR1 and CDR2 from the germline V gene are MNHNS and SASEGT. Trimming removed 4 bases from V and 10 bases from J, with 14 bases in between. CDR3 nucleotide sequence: TGTGCCAGCAGTGTCGGGATCTCACTTCAGTACTTC. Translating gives CASSVGISLQYF.

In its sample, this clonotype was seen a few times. CDR3 DNA sequence: TGTGCCAGCAGTTTCATACTCCAAAGAGCCGGGACAGGGAATCAGCCCCAGCATTTT. This codes for CASSFILQRAGTGNQPQHF. The genes are TRBV28 and TRBJ1-5; 9 nucleotides align to TRBD1. Germline V gene lookup returns CDR1 MDHEN and CDR2 SYDVKM. V dropped 3 bases and J dropped 4; count of bases not matched to a gene: 16. The CDR3 has 19 amino acids.

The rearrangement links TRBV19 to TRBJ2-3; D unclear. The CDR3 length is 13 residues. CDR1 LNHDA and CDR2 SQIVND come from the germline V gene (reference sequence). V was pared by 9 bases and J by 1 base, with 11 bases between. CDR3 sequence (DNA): TGTGCCAGCCGGCGGCATGGCACAGATACGCAGTATTTT. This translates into CASRRHGTDTQYF.

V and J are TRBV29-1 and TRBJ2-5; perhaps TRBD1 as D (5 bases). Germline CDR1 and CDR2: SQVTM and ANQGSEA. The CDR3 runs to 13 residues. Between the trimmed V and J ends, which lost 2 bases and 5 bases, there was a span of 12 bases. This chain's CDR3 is CSVEWGFRETQYF. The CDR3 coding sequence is TGCAGCGTTGAATGGGGCTTTCGGGAGACCCAGTACTTC.

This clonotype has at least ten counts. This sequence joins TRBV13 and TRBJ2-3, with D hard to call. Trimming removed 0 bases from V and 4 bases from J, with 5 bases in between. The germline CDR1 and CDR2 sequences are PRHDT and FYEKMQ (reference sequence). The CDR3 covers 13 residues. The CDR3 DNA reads TGTGCCAGCAGCTTAGGCGGCCCAGATACGCAGTATTTT. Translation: CASSLGGPDTQYF.

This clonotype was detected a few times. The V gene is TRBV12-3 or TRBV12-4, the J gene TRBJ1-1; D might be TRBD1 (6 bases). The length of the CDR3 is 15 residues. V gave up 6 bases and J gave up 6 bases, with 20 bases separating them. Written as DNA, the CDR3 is TGTGCCAGCAGCCTCAGGGCGTGGGGGGCTGCTGAAGCTTTCTTT. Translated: CASSLRAWGAAEAFF.

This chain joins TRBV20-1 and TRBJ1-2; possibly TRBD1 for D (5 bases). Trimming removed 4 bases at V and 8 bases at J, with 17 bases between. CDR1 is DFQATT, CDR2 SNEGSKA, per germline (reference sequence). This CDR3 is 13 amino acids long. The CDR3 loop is CSANHLTAPGYTF. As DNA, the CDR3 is TGCAGTGCTAACCACCTGACAGCTCCGGGCTACACCTTC.

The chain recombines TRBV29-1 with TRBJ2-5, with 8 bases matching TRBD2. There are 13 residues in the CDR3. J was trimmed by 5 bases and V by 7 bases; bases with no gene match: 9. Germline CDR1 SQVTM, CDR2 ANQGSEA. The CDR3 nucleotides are TGCAGCGGGGGCGGGAGGCCAGGGGAGACCCAGTACTTC. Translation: CSGGGRPGETQYF.

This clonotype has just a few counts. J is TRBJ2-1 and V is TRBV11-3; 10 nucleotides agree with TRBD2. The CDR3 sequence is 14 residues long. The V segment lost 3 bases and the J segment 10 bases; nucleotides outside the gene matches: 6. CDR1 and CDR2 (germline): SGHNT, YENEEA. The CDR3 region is CASSLLAGDREQFF. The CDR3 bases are TGTGCCAGCAGCTTGCTAGCGGGAGATCGGGAGCAGTTCTTC.

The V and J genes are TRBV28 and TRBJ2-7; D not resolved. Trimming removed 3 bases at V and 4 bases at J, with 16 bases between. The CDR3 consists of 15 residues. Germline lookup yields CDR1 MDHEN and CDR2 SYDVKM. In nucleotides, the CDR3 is TGTGCCAGCAGTTTTAAGAACACCCCAAGTTACGAGCAGTACTTC. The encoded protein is CASSFKNTPSYEQYF.

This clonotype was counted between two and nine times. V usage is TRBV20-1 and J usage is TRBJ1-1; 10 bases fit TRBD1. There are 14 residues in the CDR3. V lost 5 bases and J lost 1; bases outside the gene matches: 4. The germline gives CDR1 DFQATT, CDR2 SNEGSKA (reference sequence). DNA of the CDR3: TGCAGTGCTCCCAGGACAGGGGGGAACACTGAAGCTTTCTTT. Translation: CSAPRTGGNTEAFF.

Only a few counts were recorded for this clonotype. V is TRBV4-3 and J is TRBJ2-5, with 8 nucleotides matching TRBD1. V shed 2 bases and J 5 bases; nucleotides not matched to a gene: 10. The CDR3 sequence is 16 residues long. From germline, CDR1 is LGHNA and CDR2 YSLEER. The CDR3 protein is CASSQNRGSTWETQYF. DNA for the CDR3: TGCGCCAGCAGCCAAAACAGGGGGTCCACCTGGGAGACCCAGTACTTC.

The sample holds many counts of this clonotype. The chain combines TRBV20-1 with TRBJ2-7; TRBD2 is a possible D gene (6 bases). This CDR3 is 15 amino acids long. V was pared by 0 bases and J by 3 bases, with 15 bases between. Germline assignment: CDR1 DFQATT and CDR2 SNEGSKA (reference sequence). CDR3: CSARDIGTGVYEQYF. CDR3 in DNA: TGCAGTGCTAGAGATATAGGTACGGGGGTCTACGAGCAGTACTTC.

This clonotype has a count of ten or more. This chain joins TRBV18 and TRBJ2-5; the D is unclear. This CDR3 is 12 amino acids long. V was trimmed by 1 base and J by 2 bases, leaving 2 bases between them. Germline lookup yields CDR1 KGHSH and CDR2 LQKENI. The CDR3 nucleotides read TGTGCCAGCTCACCACTGCAAGAGACCCAGTACTTC. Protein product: CASSPLQETQYF.

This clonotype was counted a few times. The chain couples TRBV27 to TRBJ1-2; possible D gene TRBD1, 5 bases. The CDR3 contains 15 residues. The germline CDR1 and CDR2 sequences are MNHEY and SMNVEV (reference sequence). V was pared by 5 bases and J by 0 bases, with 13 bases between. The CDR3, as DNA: TGTGCCAGCAGTCCCCGGGACGGAGCTAACTATGGCTACACCTTC. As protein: CASSPRDGANYGYTF.